These 23 T cell receptor beta chains were sequenced from one sample in a study of blood T cells in healthy people across ages. Through a sample-barcoded 5' primer and a J-beta primer mix, a second PCR was run for roughly 6 to 11 cycles. TCRdb independently ran MiXCR on the 5' RACE reads; one entry per CDR3 protein. The repertoire consists of about 830,000 distinct CDR3 sequences, with nearly 60% occurring once and the leading ten covering 22%. Sequenced sample: blood. These receptors originate from a man in his thirties or forties in good health.

The chain employs TRBV20-1 and TRBJ2-3; D is perhaps TRBD2 (5 bases). The CDR3 is 12 amino acids. Germline CDR1 is DFQATT and CDR2 is SNEGSKA (reference sequence). V was shortened by 6 bases and J by 2 bases, with 9 bases between the two germline ends. The CDR3 nucleotides are TGCAGTGCAAACGGGGTCACAGATACGCAGTATTTT. The encoded protein is CSANGVTDTQYF.

The V and J genes are TRBV21-1 and TRBJ2-7; the table's D call TRBD1 went unverified against the DNA. TRBV21-1 is given as a pseudogene. This CDR3 spans 13 amino acids. This CDR3 reads CARGHEPTYEQYF. The CDR3 coding sequence is TGTGCCAGGGGACACGAACCGACCTACGAGCAGTACTTC.

CDR3 nucleotides: TGTGCCAGCAGCTTCACCGGACTAGCGGGACCCAATGAGCAGTTCTTC. Translation: CASSFTGLAGPNEQFF. This chain uses TRBV7-2 with TRBJ2-1, with 12 nucleotides matching TRBD2. Germline V gene lookup returns CDR1 SGHTA and CDR2 FQGNSA. The CDR3 is made up of 16 amino acids. V trimming: 3 bases; J trimming: 6 bases; junction bases outside the gene matches: 6.

This chain links TRBV7-3 with TRBJ1-5; D call uncertain. Deletions cut 5 bases from V and 4 bases from J, with 9 bases between. CDR3 length: 13 amino acids. Per germline, CDR1 SGHTA and CDR2 FQGTGA. CDR3 protein: CASSPAPNQPQHF. The DNA for the CDR3 is TGTGCCAGCAGCCCTGCCCCAAATCAGCCCCAGCATTTT.

V is TRBV7-9 and J is TRBJ2-1; the D is unclear. There are 16 residues in the CDR3. The V gene's germline CDR1 is SEHNR and CDR2 FQNEAQ (reference sequence). The germline V and J ends were trimmed by 6 bases and 3 bases, with 18 bases remaining between them. In nucleotides, the CDR3 is TGTGCCAGCAGTCGTATCCAGAATAGCTTCTACAATGAGCAGTTCTTC. Translation gives CASSRIQNSFYNEQFF.

A few counts support this clonotype. The genes are TRBV30 and TRBJ2-7; tentatively, D is TRBD1 (6 bases). V lost 8 bases to trimming and J lost 4 bases, with 15 bases between them. The CDR3 totals 12 residues. The germline CDR1 and CDR2 sequences are GTSNPN and SVGIG (reference sequence). This CDR3 reads CAIEGVGYEQYF. In DNA, the CDR3 is TGTGCCATAGAGGGGGTAGGGTACGAGCAGTACTTC.

This sequence joins TRBV20-1 and TRBJ2-6; no clear D gene. Germline loops: CDR1 DFQATT, CDR2 SNEGSKA (reference sequence). Trimming shortened V by 6 bases and J by 0 bases, and 18 bases separated the two germline ends. The CDR3 length is 17 residues. The CDR3 DNA reads as TGCAGTGCGTTCGGTAATGGAGACTTCTCTGGGGCCAACGTCCTGACTTTC. Translating gives CSAFGNGDFSGANVLTF.

The V call is TRBV12-3 or TRBV12-4, the J call TRBJ2-6; D gene uncertain. CDR3 length equals 14 residues. The V and J ends lost 10 bases and 2 bases respectively, with 12 bases between them. CDR3 DNA: TGTGCCAACCCCCCATTCCCTGGGGCCAACGTCCTGACTTTC. Translated: CANPPFPGANVLTF.

The J gene is TRBJ2-7, the V gene TRBV7-9, with a weak D call TRBD1 (7 bases). V shed 3 bases and J shed 2 bases, with 29 bases lying between them. Germline CDR1 SEHNR, CDR2 FQNEAQ (reference sequence). This CDR3 is 20 amino acids long. CDR3 in DNA: TGTGCCAGCAGCTTCCCGACAGGGCTATACCGGGACTCCGTTCCCTACGAGCAGTACTTC. This translates into CASSFPTGLYRDSVPYEQYF.

This clonotype was counted a few times. The chain has TRBV6-6 and TRBJ2-7; 11 nucleotides line up with TRBD2. The CDR3 is made up of 16 amino acids. J was trimmed by 0 bases and V by 0 bases; bases with no gene match: 1. Per germline, CDR1 MNHNY and CDR2 SVGAGI (reference sequence). This chain's CDR3 is CASSYSTSGSSYEQYF. The CDR3 region has the DNA TGTGCCAGCAGTTACTCTACTAGCGGGAGCTCCTACGAGCAGTACTTC.

This rearrangement joins TRBV11-1 to TRBJ2-1; TRBD2 matches 8 bases. The germline CDR1 and CDR2 sequences are SGHAT and FQDESV (reference sequence). Losses at the gene ends were 7 bases for V and 6 bases for J; bases not matched to a gene: 11. The CDR3 length is 15 residues. The DNA for the CDR3 is TGTGCCAGCACTTCTAGAGCGGGAGTCACCAATGAGCAGTTCTTC. It codes for CASTSRAGVTNEQFF.

This sequence joins TRBV9 and TRBJ2-5, with 8 bases fitting TRBD2. Looked up from germline, CDR1 is SGDLS and CDR2 is YYNGEE. CDR3 length: 15 residues. V shed 2 bases, J shed 6 bases, and the junction held 9 bases outside the gene matches. The CDR3 DNA is TGTGCCAGCAGCGTGGGTGAGACTAGCGCCAAGACCCAGTACTTC. As protein: CASSVGETSAKTQYF.

This chain uses TRBV27 with TRBJ2-1; possibly TRBD1 for D (6 bases). Germline V gene sequence: CDR1 MNHEY, CDR2 SMNVEV (reference sequence). The CDR3 runs 14 residues. V was trimmed by 4 bases and J by 9 bases, leaving 16 bases between them. The CDR3 loop is CASSSARLGGEQFF. Here the CDR3 DNA reads TGTGCCAGCAGTTCGGCCCGTCTAGGGGGTGAGCAGTTCTTC.

A note on this clonotype: A much larger clone differs from this one at a single base, so this may be a read error. The V and J genes are TRBV19 and TRBJ2-5; D unclear. The DNA end lines up better with TRBJ2-7; the J call may be wrong. The CDR3 covers 15 residues. The germline CDR1 and CDR2 sequences are LNHDA and SQIVND (reference sequence). CDR3: CASSILVKPSYEQYF. The CDR3 DNA follows: TGTGCCAGTAGTATATTGGTCAAGCCCTCCTACGAGCAGTACTTC.

This chain connects TRBV13 to TRBJ2-5, with a tentative D call TRBD1 (5 bases). The germline CDR1 and CDR2 sequences are PRHDT and FYEKMQ (reference sequence). V lost 8 bases to trimming and J lost 2 bases, with 12 bases between them. The CDR3 covers 13 residues. CDR3 residues: CASRGAPQETQYF. The CDR3 DNA reads as TGTGCCAGCCGTGGGGCCCCGCAAGAGACCCAGTACTTC.

This clonotype was found a few times. The chain joins TRBV6-2 or TRBV6-3 to TRBJ1-2; no definite D call. V gave up 6 bases and J gave up 10 bases, with 15 bases separating them. Germline V CDR1 and CDR2: MNHEY, SVGEGT. The CDR3 totals 12 residues. The CDR3 sequence: CASRPTDRYYTF. In nucleotides, the CDR3 is TGTGCCAGCAGACCCACGGACCGTTACTACACCTTC.

CDR3 sequence: CASSYLGPYGNEQFF. The DNA for the CDR3 is TGTGCCAGCAGTTACCTGGGGCCATATGGCAATGAGCAGTTCTTC. The chain is built from TRBV6-5 and TRBJ2-1; weak D call: TRBD1 (5 bases). The CDR3 has 15 residues. Germline CDR1 and CDR2: MNHEY and SVGAGI. V was pared by 2 bases and J by 6 bases, with 14 bases between.

A single count supports this clonotype. The chain couples TRBV2 to TRBJ2-4; 9 nucleotides match TRBD1. The J call could be wrong; TRBJ2-7 is a better fit for the DNA end. The CDR3 covers 14 residues. From germline, CDR1 is SNHLY and CDR2 FYNNEI. The CDR3 DNA follows: TGTGCCAGCAGTGGCCGGACAGGGGCCTACGAGCAGTACTTC. Encoded protein: CASSGRTGAYEQYF.

V and J are TRBV5-1 and TRBJ2-3, with a possible D match to TRBD1 (6 bases). Germline V gene data show CDR1 as SGHRS and CDR2 as YFSETQ. The CDR3 is 15 amino acids. Between the trimmed V and J ends, which lost 1 base and 2 bases, there was a span of 11 bases. The CDR3 region has the DNA TGCGCCAGCAGCTTGCCAGGGGCCCACACAGATACGCAGTATTTT. It specifies CASSLPGAHTDTQYF.

This clonotype was counted only a few times. This chain links TRBV4-3 with TRBJ1-1; TRBD1 might be the D (6 bases). Between the trimmed V and J ends, which lost 3 bases and 5 bases, there was a span of 13 bases. CDR1 and CDR2 from the germline V gene are LGHNA and YSLEER. This CDR3 has 14 amino acids. CDR3 nucleotide sequence: TGCGCCAGCAGCCAGAGAATACAGGGAACTGAAGCTTTCTTT. As protein: CASSQRIQGTEAFF.

The chain employs TRBV9 and TRBJ2-1; tentatively, D is TRBD1 (6 bases). V was cut by 1 base and J by 8 bases, with 22 bases left in between. CDR1 is SGDLS, CDR2 YYNGEE, per germline. The CDR3 length is 17 residues. The CDR3 here is CASSVTWGQLPLDEQFF. The CDR3, as DNA: TGTGCCAGCAGCGTAACCTGGGGACAATTACCGTTAGATGAGCAGTTCTTC.

The chain uses TRBV12-3 or TRBV12-4 and TRBJ2-7, with D possibly TRBD1 on 6 matching bases. The V end lost 3 bases, the J end lost 5 bases, and 11 bases lay between the germline ends. The CDR3 spans 13 residues. The CDR3 DNA follows: TGTGCCAGCAGTTTTGGACGGGACAACGAGCAGTACTTC. It translates to CASSFGRDNEQYF.

The chain recombines TRBV12-3 or TRBV12-4 with TRBJ2-3; perhaps TRBD1 as D (6 bases). Trimming took 7 bases from V and 0 from J, leaving 23 bases between them. This CDR3 has 18 amino acids. CDR3 sequence: CASNKRSWDTSSTDTQYF. The CDR3 DNA follows: TGTGCCAGCAACAAAAGGTCCTGGGACACCTCTAGCACAGATACGCAGTATTTT.